This is a list of T cell receptor beta chains from one sample in a study of T-cell reconstitution after alpha-beta-depleted transplantation in children. TCRdb re-called the PCR reads through MiXCR, storing one row per CDR3 protein. The table shows 360,000 or so distinct CDR3 sequences, with roughly 22% occurring only once. The sequencing used PBMCs from the stem cell graft donor, collected from the stem cell graft. The receptors originated from a human donor who donated a stem cell graft to a child with acute myeloid leukemia. Both conserved end residues are part of each CDR3. D genes are given only for firm matches. Size values are once, few and many counts, or a class for expanded clones, and some rows have none.

TRBJ2-1,few,TRBV7-3,TRBD1,CASSQGIGQGVNEQFF,TGTGCCAGCAGCCAAGGGATCGGGCAGGGGGTAAATGAGCAGTTCTTC
TRBJ2-7,few,TRBV5-1,TRBD2,CASSLRLAGAFYEQYF,TGCGCCAGCAGCTTAAGACTAGCGGGAGCCTTCTACGAGCAGTACTTC
TRBJ2-1,.,TRBV14,.,CASSPGPNNEQFF,TGTGCCAGCAGCCCGGGCCCTAACAATGAGCAGTTCTTC
TRBJ1-5,.,TRBV2,.,CASSAVDGNQPQHF,TGTGCCAGCAGTGCTGTGGATGGCAATCAGCCCCAGCATTTT
TRBJ2-7,.,TRBV6-5,TRBD2,CASTPSWGGNYEQYF,TGTGCCAGCACCCCCTCCTGGGGGGGAAACTACGAGCAGTACTTC
TRBJ1-4,.,TRBV28,.,CASSFTQGREKLFF,TGTGCCAGCAGTTTTACCCAGGGACGGGAAAAACTGTTTTTT
TRBJ1-1,few,TRBV29-1,.,CSGIRRNTEAFF,TGCAGCGGGATTCGAAGGAACACTGAAGCTTTCTTT
TRBJ2-1,few,TRBV7-9,TRBD2,CAIPLAGVRNEQFF,TGTGCCATACCCCTAGCGGGAGTTAGAAATGAGCAGTTCTTC
TRBJ2-5,.,TRBV5-1,TRBD2,CASSEHPGLAGAQETQYF,TGCGCCAGCAGCGAACATCCGGGACTAGCGGGAGCTCAAGAGACCCAGTACTTC
TRBJ1-1,.,TRBV9,.,CASSVDIGENTEAFF,TGTGCCAGCAGCGTAGATATAGGGGAGAACACTGAAGCTTTCTTT
TRBJ1-2,few,TRBV5-1,.,CASSLRAGARYGYTF,TGCGCCAGCAGCTTGAGGGCGGGGGCGCGGTATGGCTACACCTTC
TRBJ2-3,few,TRBV7-3,TRBD2,CASSLLSGRAQDTQYF,TGTGCCAGCAGCTTACTTAGCGGGAGGGCCCAAGATACGCAGTATTTT
TRBJ2-3,.,TRBV10-2,.,CASRLGAVNTDTQYF,TGCGCCAGCAGACTCGGGGCGGTGAACACAGATACGCAGTATTTT
TRBJ2-1,many,TRBV10-2,TRBD2,CASSPSGRNEQFF,TGCGCCAGCAGTCCCAGCGGGAGGAATGAGCAGTTCTTC
TRBJ2-5,.,TRBV20-1,TRBD1,CSAGGQGTETQYF,TGCAGTGCTGGAGGACAGGGTACGGAGACCCAGTACTTC
TRBJ2-7,.,TRBV6-2/TRBV6-3,TRBD2,CASSYGRGTGLAGGRYEQYF,TGTGCCAGCAGTTACGGTCGAGGAACGGGACTAGCGGGAGGAAGGTACGAGCAGTACTTC
TRBJ2-1,many,TRBV20-1,.,CSASRGAGYNEQFF,TGCAGTGCTAGTCGAGGGGCGGGGTACAATGAGCAGTTCTTC
TRBJ2-1,few,TRBV12-3/TRBV12-4,TRBD2,CASSPRTSGTTYNEQFF,TGTGCCAGCAGTCCAAGGACTAGCGGGACAACCTACAATGAGCAGTTCTTC